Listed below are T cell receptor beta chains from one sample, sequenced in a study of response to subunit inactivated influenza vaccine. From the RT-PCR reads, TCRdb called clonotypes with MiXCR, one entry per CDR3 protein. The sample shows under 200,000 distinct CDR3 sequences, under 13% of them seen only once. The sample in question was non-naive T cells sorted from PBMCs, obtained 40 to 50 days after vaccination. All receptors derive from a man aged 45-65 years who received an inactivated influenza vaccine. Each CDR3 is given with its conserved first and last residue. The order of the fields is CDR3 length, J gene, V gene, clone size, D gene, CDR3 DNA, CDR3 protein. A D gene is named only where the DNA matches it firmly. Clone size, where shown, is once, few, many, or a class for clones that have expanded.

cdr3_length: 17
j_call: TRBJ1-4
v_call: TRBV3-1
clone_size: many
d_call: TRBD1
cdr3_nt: TGTGCCAGCAGCCTCAACCGAAGGGACAGAACGAATGAAAAACTGTTTTTT
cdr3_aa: CASSLNRRDRTNEKLFF

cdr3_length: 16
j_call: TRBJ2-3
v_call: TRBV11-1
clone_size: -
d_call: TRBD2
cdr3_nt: TGTGCCAGCCGCGGCGGGGGGGCTGTTGGAACAGATACGCAGTATTTT
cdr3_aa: CASRGGGAVGTDTQYF

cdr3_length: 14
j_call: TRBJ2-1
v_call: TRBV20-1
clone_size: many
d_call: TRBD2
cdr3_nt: TGCAGTGCTAGTCTAGCGGGAGTTTCCAATGAGCAGTTCTTC
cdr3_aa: CSASLAGVSNEQFF

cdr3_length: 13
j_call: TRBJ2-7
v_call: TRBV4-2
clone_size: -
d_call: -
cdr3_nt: TGTGCCAGCAGCCAAACCGGGGGCGGCGAGCAGTACTTC
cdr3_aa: CASSQTGGGEQYF

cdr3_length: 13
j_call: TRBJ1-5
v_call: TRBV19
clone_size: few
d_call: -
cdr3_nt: TGTGCCAGTAGTATAGATCAGTATCAGCCCCAGCATTTT
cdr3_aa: CASSIDQYQPQHF

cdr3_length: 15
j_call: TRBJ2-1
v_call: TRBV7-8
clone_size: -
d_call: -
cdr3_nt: TGTGCCAGCAGCTTAGGCCGCTCTAGGTTAGGCCAGTTGTTCTTC
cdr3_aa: CASSLGRSRLGQLFF

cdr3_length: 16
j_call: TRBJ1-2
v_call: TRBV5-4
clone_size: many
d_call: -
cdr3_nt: TGTGCCAGCAGCTTGGGTTTCGGACAGCCCCCCTATGGCTACACCTTC
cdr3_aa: CASSLGFGQPPYGYTF

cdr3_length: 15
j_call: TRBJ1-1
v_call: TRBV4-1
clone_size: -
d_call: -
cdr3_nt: TGCGCCAGCAGCCAAGTGGTCAGCCTGAACACTGAAGCTTTCTTT
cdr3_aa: CASSQVVSLNTEAFF

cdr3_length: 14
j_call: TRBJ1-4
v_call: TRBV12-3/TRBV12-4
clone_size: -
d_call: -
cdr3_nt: TGTGCCAGCAGTTTTTCAGGGGAGGGGGAAAAACTGTTTTTT
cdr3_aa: CASSFSGEGEKLFF

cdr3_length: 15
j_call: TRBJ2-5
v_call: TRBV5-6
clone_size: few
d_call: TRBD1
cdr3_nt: TGTGCCAGCAGCTCGTCCGGGACAGGGGGAGAGACCCAGTACTTC
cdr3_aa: CASSSSGTGGETQYF

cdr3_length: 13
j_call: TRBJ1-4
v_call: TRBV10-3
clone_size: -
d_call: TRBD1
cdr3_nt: TGTGCCATCAGGGACAGGGAGGATGAAAAACTGTTTTTT
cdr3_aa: CAIRDREDEKLFF

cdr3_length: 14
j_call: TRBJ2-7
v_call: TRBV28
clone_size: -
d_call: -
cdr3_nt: TGTGCCAGCAGCCGACGACAGGACTCCTACGAGCAGTACTTC
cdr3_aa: CASSRRQDSYEQYF

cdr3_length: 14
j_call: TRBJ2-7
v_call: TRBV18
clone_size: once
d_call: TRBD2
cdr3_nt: TGTGCCAGCTCACCGGGACTACCAGACTACGAGCAGTACTTC
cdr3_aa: CASSPGLPDYEQYF

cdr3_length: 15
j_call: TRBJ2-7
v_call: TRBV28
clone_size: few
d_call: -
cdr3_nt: TGTGCCAGCAGTACAGGACATACTAGCTCCTACGAGCAGTACTTC
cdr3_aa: CASSTGHTSSYEQYF

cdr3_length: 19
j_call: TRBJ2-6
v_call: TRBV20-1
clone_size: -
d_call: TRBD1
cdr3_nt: TGCAGTGCTAGAGGGTCAAAGACAGGGCTTACCTCTGGGGCCAACGTCCTGACTTTC
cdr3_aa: CSARGSKTGLTSGANVLTF

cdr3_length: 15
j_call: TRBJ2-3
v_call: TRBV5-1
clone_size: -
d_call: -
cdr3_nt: TGCGCCAGCAGCTTGGATGCGATCTCCACAGATACGCAGTATTTT
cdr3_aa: CASSLDAISTDTQYF

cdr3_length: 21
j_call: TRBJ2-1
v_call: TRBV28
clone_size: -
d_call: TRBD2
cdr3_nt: TGTGCCAGCAGTTTCGAACGACCTCTAGGCAGCGGGGGGCGGGATTACAATGAGCAGTTCTTC
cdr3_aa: CASSFERPLGSGGRDYNEQFF

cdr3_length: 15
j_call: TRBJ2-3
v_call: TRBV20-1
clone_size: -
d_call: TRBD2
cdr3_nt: TGCAGTGCCTACTTAGCGGGAGTTAGGACAGATACGCAGTATTTT
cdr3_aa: CSAYLAGVRTDTQYF

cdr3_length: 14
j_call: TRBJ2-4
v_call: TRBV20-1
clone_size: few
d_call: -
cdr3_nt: TGCAGTGCTAGAGATGCCAGTCTCCAAAACATTCAGTACTTC
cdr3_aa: CSARDASLQNIQYF

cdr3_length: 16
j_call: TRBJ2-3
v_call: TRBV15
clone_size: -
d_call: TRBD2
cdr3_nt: TGTGCCACCAGCAGAGACGGCGGGAGGACCACAGATACGCAGTATTTT
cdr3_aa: CATSRDGGRTTDTQYF

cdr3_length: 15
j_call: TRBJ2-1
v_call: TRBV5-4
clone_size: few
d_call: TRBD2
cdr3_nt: TGTGCCAGCAGCCTAAGCGGGGATCCCTACAATGAGCAGTTCTTC
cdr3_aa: CASSLSGDPYNEQFF

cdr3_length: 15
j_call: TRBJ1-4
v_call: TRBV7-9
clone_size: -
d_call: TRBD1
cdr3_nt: TGTGCCAGCAGCTTTCATGGGACAGGGAAAGAAAAACTGTTTTTT
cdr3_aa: CASSFHGTGKEKLFF

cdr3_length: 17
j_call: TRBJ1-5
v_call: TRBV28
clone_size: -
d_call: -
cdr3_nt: TGTGCCAGCAGTTTAAGCCGCCACAAGTATAGCAATCAGCCCCAGCATTTT
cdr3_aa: CASSLSRHKYSNQPQHF

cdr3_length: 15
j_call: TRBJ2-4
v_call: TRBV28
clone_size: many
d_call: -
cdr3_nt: TGTGCCAGCAGAGGACAGAGCCCTACCAAAAACATTCAGTACTTC
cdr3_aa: CASRGQSPTKNIQYF

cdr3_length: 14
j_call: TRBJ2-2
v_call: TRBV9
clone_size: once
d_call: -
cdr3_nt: TGTGCCAGCAGCGCTGGCTCCGGCACCGGGGAGCTGTTTTTT
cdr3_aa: CASSAGSGTGELFF

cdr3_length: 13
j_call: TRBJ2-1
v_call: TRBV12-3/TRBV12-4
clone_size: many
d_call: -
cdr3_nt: TGTGCCAGCAGTTTCTCTGATAACAATGAGCAGTTCTTC
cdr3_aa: CASSFSDNNEQFF

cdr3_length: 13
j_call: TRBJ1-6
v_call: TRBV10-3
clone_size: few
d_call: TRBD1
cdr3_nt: TGTGCCATCGGGACAGGGGTAAATTCACCCCTCCACTTT
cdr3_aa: CAIGTGVNSPLHF

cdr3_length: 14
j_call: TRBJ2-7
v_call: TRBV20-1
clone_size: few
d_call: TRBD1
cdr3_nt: TGCAGTGCTGGAACCGGGACAGGGGAGTACGAGCAGTACTTC
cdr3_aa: CSAGTGTGEYEQYF

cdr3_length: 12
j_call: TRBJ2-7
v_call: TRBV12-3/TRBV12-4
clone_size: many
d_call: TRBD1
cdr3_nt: TGTGCCAGCAGCCCGGGACAGTACGAGCAGTACTTC
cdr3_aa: CASSPGQYEQYF

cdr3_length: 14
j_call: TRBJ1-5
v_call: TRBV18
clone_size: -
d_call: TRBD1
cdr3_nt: TGTGCCAGCTCACTTGGGACAGTAAATCAGCCCCAGCATTTT
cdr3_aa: CASSLGTVNQPQHF

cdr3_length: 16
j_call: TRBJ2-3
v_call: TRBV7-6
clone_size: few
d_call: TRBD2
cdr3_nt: TGTGCCAGCAGCTTAGGGGCGGGAGCTAGCACAGATACGCAGTATTTT
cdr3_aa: CASSLGAGASTDTQYF

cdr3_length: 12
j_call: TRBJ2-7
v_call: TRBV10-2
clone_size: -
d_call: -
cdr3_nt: TGCGCCAGCAGTCCTTCGGTCTACGAGCAGTACTTC
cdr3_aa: CASSPSVYEQYF

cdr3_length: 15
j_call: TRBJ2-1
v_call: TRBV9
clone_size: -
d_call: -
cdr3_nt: TGTGCCAGCAGCGTAGCCCCGAGTGTAGCGGATGAGCAGTTCTTC
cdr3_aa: CASSVAPSVADEQFF

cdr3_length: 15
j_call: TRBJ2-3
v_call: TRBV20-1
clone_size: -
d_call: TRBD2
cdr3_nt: TGCAGTGCCCCCCTTAGCGGGGGGCGCACAGATACGCAGTATTTT
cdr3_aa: CSAPLSGGRTDTQYF

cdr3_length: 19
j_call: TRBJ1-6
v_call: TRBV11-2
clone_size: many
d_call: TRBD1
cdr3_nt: TGTGCCAGCAGCTTATGGCCACCGGGACAGAGCTCCTATAATTCACCCCTCCACTTT
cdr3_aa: CASSLWPPGQSSYNSPLHF

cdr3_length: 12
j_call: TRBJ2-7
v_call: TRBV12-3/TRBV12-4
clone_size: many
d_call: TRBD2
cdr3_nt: TGTGCCAGCAGTTCAGGCGGGGGCGAGCAGTACTTC
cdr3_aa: CASSSGGGEQYF

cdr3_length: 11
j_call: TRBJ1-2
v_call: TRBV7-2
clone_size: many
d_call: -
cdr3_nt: TGTGCCAGCAGCTTGGGGAAAGGCTACACCTTC
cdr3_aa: CASSLGKGYTF

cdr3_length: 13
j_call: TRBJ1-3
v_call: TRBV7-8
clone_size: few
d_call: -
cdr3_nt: TGTGCCAGCAGGGGCCACTCTGGAAACACCATATATTTT
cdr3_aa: CASRGHSGNTIYF

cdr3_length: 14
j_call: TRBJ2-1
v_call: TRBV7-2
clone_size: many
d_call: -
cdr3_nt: TGTGCCAGCAGCTTAGATTGGGGGGTTGATGAGCAGTTCTTC
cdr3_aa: CASSLDWGVDEQFF

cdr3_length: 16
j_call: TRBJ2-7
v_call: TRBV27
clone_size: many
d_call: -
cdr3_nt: TGTGCCAGCAGTCCAACCCCCACTGGGTTCTCCTACGAGCAGTACTTC
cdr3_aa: CASSPTPTGFSYEQYF

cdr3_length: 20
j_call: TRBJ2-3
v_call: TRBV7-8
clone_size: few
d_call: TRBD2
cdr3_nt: TGTGCCAGCAGCTTAGTCCTGGGGCTTAACCTAGCGGGGGGGCCGGATACGCAGTATTTT
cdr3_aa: CASSLVLGLNLAGGPDTQYF

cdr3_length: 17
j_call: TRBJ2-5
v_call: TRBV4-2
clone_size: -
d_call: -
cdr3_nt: TGTGCCAGCAGCCAAGGCTGGCAGGGGGGGAACCAAGAGACCCAGTACTTC
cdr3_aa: CASSQGWQGGNQETQYF

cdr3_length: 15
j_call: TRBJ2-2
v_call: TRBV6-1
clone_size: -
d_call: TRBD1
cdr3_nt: TGTGCCAGCAATCTGGGACAGGGGAACACCGGGGAGCTGTTTTTT
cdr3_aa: CASNLGQGNTGELFF

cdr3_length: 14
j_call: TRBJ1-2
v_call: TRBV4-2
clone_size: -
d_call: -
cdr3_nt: TGTGCCAGCAGCCCCTCGGACGGAGAATATGGCTACACCTTC
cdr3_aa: CASSPSDGEYGYTF

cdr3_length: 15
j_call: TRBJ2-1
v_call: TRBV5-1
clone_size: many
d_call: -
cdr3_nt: TGCGCCAGCAGCCTTACCGGGCCTCCGAAAAATGAGCAGTTCTTC
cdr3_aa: CASSLTGPPKNEQFF

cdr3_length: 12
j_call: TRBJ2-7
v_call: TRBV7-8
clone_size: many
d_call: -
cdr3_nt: TGTGCCAGCAGCCGCTGGGTTGGGGAGCAGTACTTC
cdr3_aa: CASSRWVGEQYF

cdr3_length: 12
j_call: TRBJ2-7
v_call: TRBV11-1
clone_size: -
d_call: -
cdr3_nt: TGTGCCAGCAGCTTAGGGCGAGTCGAGCAGTACTTC
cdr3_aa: CASSLGRVEQYF

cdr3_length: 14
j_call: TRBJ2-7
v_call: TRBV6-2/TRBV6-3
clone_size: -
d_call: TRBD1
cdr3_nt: TGTGCCAGCGCTTTGGACAGGGACTCCTACGAGCAGTACTTC
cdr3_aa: CASALDRDSYEQYF

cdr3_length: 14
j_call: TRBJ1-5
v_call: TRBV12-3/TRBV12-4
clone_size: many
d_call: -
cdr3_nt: TGTGCCAGCAGTTTGGGGCCGAGGAATCAGCCCCAGCATTTT
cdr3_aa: CASSLGPRNQPQHF

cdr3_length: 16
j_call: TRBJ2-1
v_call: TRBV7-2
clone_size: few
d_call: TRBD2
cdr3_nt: TGTGCCAGCAGCTACCTAGCGGGAGTATTAGGAAATGAGCAGTTCTTC
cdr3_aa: CASSYLAGVLGNEQFF

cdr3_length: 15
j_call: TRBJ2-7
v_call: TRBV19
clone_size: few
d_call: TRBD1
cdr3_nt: TGTGCCAGTAGTATTTTGACCAGGGGGTTCCACGAGCAGTACTTC
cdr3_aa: CASSILTRGFHEQYF

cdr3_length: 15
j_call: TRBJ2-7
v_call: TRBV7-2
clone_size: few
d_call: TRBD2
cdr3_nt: TGTGCCAGCAGCTTAGCTCGGGGGGTGCCATCTCCGCAGTACTTC
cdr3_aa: CASSLARGVPSPQYF

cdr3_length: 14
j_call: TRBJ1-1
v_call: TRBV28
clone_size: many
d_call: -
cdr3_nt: TGTGCCAGCAGTTTCTACAGGGAGAACACTGAAGCTTTCTTT
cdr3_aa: CASSFYRENTEAFF

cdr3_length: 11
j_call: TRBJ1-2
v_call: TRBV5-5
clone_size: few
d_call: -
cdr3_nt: TGTGCCAGCAGCCATAACTATGGCTACACCTTC
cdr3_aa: CASSHNYGYTF